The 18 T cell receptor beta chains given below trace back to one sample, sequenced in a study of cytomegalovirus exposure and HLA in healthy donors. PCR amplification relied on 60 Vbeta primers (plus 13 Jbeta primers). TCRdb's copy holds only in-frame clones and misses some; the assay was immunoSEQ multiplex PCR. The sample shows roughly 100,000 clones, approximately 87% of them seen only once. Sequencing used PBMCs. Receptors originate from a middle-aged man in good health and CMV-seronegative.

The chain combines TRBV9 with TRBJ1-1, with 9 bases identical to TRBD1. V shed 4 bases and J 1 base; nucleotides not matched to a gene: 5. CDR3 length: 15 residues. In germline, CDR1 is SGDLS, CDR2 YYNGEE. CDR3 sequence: CASSSQTGGNTEAFF. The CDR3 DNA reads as TGTGCCAGCAGCTCCCAGACAGGGGGGAACACTGAAGCTTTCTTT. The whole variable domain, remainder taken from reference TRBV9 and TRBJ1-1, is DSGVTQTPKHLITATGQRVTLRCSPRSGDLSVYWYQQSLDQGLQFLIQYYNGEERAKGNILERFSAQQFPDLHSELNLSSLELGDSALYFCASSSQTGGNTEAFFGQGTRLTVV.

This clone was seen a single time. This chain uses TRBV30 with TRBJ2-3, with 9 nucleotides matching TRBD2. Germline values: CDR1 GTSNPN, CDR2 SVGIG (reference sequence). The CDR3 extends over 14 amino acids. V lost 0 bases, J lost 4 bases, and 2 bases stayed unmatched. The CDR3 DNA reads TGTGCCTGGAGTGTAGCTAGCGGGGCAGATACGCAGTATTTT. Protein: CAWSVASGADTQYF.

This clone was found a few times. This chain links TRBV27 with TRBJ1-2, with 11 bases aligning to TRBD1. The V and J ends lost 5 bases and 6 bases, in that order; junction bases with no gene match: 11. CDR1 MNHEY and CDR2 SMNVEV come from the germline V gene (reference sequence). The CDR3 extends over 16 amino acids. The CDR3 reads CASSPRTGGGSNGYTF. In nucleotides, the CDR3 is TGTGCCAGCAGTCCGCGGACAGGGGGCGGTTCGAATGGCTACACCTTC.

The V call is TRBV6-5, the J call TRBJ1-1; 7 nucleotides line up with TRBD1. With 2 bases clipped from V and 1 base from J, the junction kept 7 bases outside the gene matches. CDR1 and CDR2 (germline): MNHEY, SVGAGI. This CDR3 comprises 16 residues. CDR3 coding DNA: TGTGCCAGCAGTTACAGGGGGCGCTTGGGGAACACTGAAGCTTTCTTT. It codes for CASSYRGRLGNTEAFF.

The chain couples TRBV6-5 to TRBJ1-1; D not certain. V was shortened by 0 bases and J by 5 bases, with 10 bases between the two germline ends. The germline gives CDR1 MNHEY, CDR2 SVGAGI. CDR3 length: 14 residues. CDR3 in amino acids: CASSYSTRRTEAFF. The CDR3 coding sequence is TGTGCCAGCAGTTACTCGACTAGGAGAACTGAAGCTTTCTTT.

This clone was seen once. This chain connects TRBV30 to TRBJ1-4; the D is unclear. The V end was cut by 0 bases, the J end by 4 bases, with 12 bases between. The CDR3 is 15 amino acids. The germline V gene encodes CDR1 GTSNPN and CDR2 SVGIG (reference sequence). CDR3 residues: CAWSVSNSYNEKLFF. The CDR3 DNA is TGTGCCTGGAGTGTATCGAACAGTTATAATGAAAAACTGTTTTTT.

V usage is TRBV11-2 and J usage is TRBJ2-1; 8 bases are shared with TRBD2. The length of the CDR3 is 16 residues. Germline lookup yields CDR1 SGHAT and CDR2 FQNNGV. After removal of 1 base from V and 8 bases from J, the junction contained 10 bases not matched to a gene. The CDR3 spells CASSLVWYSGADEQFF. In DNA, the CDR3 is TGTGCCAGCAGCTTAGTTTGGTATAGCGGGGCTGATGAGCAGTTCTTC. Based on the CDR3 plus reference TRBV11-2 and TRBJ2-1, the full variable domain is EAGVAQSPRYKIIEKRQSVAFWCNPISGHATLYWYQQILGQGPKLLIQFQNNGVVDDSQLPKDRFSAERLKGVDSTLKIQPAKLEDSAVYLCASSLVWYSGADEQFFGPGTRLTVL.

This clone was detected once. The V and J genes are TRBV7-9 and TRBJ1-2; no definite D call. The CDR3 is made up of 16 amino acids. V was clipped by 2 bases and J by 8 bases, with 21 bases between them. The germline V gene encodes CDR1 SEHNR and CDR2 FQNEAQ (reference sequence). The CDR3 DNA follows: TGTGCCAGCAGCTTAAACCCCCCTGAAGGCGGGCAGGGCTACACCTTC. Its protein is CASSLNPPEGGQGYTF.

The CDR3 coding sequence is TGTGCCAGTATACATAGACAGGGGATCAGCAATCAGCCCCAGCATTTT. Translation: CASIHRQGISNQPQHF. This chain connects TRBV19 to TRBJ1-5, with 8 nucleotides matching TRBD1. CDR1 is LNHDA and CDR2 is SQIVND in the germline V gene (reference sequence). CDR3 length: 16 residues. Trimming removed 7 bases from V and 1 base from J; junction bases left unmatched: 9.

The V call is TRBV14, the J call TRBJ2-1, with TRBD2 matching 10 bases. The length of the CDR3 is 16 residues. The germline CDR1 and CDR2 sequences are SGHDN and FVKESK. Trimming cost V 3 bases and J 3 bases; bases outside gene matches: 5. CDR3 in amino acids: CASSQLAGEFYNEQFF. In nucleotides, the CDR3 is TGTGCCAGCAGCCAGCTAGCGGGGGAATTCTACAATGAGCAGTTCTTC.

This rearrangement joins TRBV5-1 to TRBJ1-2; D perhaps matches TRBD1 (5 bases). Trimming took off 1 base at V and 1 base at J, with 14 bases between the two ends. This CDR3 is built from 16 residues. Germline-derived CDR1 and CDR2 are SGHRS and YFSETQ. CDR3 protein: CASSLSFGQNNYGYTF. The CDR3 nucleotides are TGCGCCAGCAGCTTGTCTTTCGGACAAAATAACTATGGCTACACCTTC. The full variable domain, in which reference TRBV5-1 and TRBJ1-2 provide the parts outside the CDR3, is KAGVTQTPRYLIKTRGQQVTLSCSPISGHRSVSWYQQTPGQGLQFLFEYFSETQRNKGNFPGRFSGRQFSNSRSEMNVSTLELGDSALYLCASSLSFGQNNYGYTFGSGTRLTVV.

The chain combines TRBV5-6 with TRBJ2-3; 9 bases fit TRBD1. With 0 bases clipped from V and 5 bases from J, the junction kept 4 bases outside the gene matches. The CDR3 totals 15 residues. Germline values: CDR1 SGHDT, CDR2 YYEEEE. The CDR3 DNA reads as TGTGCCAGCAGCTTGGGGACAGGGGCAGGAGATACGCAGTATTTT. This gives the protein CASSLGTGAGDTQYF.

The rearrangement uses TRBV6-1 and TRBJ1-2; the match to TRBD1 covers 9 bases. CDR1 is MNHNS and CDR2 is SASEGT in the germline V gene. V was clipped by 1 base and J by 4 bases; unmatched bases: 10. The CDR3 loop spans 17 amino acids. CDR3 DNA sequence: TGTGCCAGCAGTGAAGGTGATGGACAGGGGTGGGTCTATGGCTACACCTTC. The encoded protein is CASSEGDGQGWVYGYTF.

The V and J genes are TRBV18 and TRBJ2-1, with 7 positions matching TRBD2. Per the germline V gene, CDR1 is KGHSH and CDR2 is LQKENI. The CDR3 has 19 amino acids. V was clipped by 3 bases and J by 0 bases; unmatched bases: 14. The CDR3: CASSPPLLVGGSSYNEQFF. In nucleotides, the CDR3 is TGTGCCAGCTCACCTCCCCTTTTGGTGGGGGGGAGCTCCTACAATGAGCAGTTCTTC.

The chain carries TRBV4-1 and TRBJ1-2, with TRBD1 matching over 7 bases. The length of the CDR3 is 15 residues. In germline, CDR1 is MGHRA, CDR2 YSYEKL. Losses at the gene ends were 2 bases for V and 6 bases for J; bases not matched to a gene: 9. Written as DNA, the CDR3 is TGCGCCAGCAGCCAACCGGGACAGACCCGAGATGGCTACACCTTC. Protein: CASSQPGQTRDGYTF.

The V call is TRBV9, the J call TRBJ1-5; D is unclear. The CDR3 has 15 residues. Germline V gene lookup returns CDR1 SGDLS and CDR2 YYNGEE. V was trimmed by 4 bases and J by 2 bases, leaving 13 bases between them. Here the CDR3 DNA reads TGTGCCAGCAGCACGTCCCCGGGTGGCAATCAGCCCCAGCATTTT. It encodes CASSTSPGGNQPQHF.

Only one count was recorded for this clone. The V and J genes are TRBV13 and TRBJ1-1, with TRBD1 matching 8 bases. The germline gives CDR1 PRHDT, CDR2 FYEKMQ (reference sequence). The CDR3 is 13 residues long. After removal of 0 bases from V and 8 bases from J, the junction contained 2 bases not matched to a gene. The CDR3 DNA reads TGTGCCAGCAGCTTAGGGGACAGGGACGAAGCTTTCTTT. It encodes CASSLGDRDEAFF.

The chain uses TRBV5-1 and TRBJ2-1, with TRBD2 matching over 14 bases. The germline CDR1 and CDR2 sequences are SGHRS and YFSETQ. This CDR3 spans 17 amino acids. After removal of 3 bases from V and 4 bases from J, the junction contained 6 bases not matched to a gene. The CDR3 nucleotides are TGCGCCAGCAGCTCCGGACTAGCGGGGGGCATTTACAATGAGCAGTTCTTC. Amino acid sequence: CASSSGLAGGIYNEQFF.